The 14 T cell receptor beta chains given below trace back to one sample, sequenced in a study of blood T cells in healthy people across ages. Combining a sample-barcoded 5' primer with a J-beta primer mix, a second PCR ran for about 6 to 12 cycles. TCRdb re-called the 5' RACE reads through MiXCR, storing one row per CDR3 protein. The table includes 500,000 to 550,000 distinct CDR3 sequences, approximately 25% detected once. The same data also went into a second study, on T cells of mothers and their children.

The sample consisted of blood. The receptors here all came from a boy younger than 18 in good health.

The rearrangement uses TRBV27 and TRBJ2-7; D unclear. V gave up 3 bases and J gave up 1 base, with 16 bases separating them. In germline, CDR1 is MNHEY, CDR2 SMNVEV (reference sequence). There are 16 residues in the CDR3. The CDR3 sequence: CASSFSSVGGSYEQYF. The CDR3 nucleotides read TGTGCCAGCAGTTTTTCTAGTGTAGGCGGATCCTACGAGCAGTACTTC.

V and J are TRBV10-3 and TRBJ1-3, with D unresolved. The V end was cut by 2 bases, the J end by 4 bases, with 0 bases between. The CDR3 covers 11 residues. Germline assignment: CDR1 ENHRY and CDR2 SYGVKD. CDR3 DNA sequence: TGTGCCATCAGTGAGGGAAACACCATATATTTT. It specifies CAISEGNTIYF.

The sample holds a few counts of this clonotype. V and J are TRBV20-1 and TRBJ1-1; 10 bases match TRBD1. The CDR3 runs 15 residues. V trimming: 2 bases; J trimming: 7 bases; junction bases outside the gene matches: 10. Germline loops: CDR1 DFQATT, CDR2 SNEGSKA (reference sequence). CDR3 coding DNA: TGCAGTGCTAGATTGACGGGACAGGGGAGAGGTGAAGCTTTCTTT. Translated: CSARLTGQGRGEAFF.

This clonotype has just a few counts. This sequence joins TRBV6-2 or TRBV6-3 and TRBJ1-2, with D hard to call. This CDR3 comprises 15 residues. Germline values: CDR1 MNHEY, CDR2 SVGEGT. Trimming stripped 7 bases from V and 3 bases from J, with 18 bases between. CDR3 residues: CASTIEAGSHYGYTF. DNA of the CDR3: TGTGCCAGCACCATAGAGGCGGGGTCTCACTATGGCTACACCTTC.

This clonotype occurred a few times. The chain recombines TRBV20-1 with TRBJ2-3; no clear D. The CDR3 spans 14 residues. Germline V gene lookup returns CDR1 DFQATT and CDR2 SNEGSKA (reference sequence). Trimming cost V 6 bases and J 0 bases, with 13 bases left between them. CDR3 amino acids: CSAEDPPSTDTQYF. DNA of the CDR3: TGCAGTGCGGAAGACCCGCCTAGCACAGATACGCAGTATTTT.

The chain couples TRBV11-2 to TRBJ2-4; 8 nucleotides line up with TRBD2. CDR3 length: 15 amino acids. The V gene's germline CDR1 is SGHAT and CDR2 FQNNGV. The V gene end was trimmed by 6 bases and the J gene end by 5 bases; junction bases not matched to a gene: 9. In nucleotides, the CDR3 is TGTGCCAGCAGGCGGAAGCGGGAGTCGGAAAACATTCAGTACTTC. Translating it yields CASRRKRESENIQYF. Combining the CDR3 with reference TRBV11-2 and TRBJ2-4 gives the whole variable domain EAGVAQSPRYKIIEKRQSVAFWCNPISGHATLYWYQQILGQGPKLLIQFQNNGVVDDSQLPKDRFSAERLKGVDSTLKIQPAKLEDSAVYLCASRRKRESENIQYFGAGTRLSVL.

This clonotype occurred a few times. The V call is TRBV4-2, the J call TRBJ1-4; the D gene is possibly TRBD1 (5 bases). The CDR3 runs 15 residues. Trimming cost V 0 bases and J 8 bases, with 13 bases left between them. CDR1 LGHNA and CDR2 YNFKEQ come from the germline V gene. The CDR3, as DNA: TGTGCCAGCAGCCAAGAGGTGGGGGTTAGAGAAAAACTGTTTTTT. Amino acids: CASSQEVGVREKLFF.

In its sample, this clonotype was seen a few times. V is TRBV7-2 and J is TRBJ2-7; 10 bases are shared with TRBD2. The CDR3 extends over 16 amino acids. Germline CDR1 SGHTA, CDR2 FQGNSA. The V gene end was trimmed by 0 bases and the J gene end by 7 bases; junction bases not matched to a gene: 9. DNA of the CDR3: TGTGCCAGCAGCTTAGCGCTTACTAGCGGGAATTCGGAGCAGTACTTC. This sequence encodes CASSLALTSGNSEQYF.

This clonotype was detected a few times. The V gene is TRBV29-1, the J gene TRBJ1-2; 9 nucleotides align to TRBD1. The CDR3 has 12 residues. Germline loops: CDR1 SQVTM, CDR2 ANQGSEA. The V and J ends lost 6 bases and 6 bases, in that order; junction bases with no gene match: 5. This chain's CDR3 is CSVGQGSDGYTF. The CDR3 nucleotides are TGCAGCGTGGGACAGGGATCGGATGGCTACACCTTC.

This clonotype was observed at least ten times. This chain uses TRBV21-1 with TRBJ2-5; the table gives TRBD2 as D, unverified against the DNA. TRBV21-1 is assigned pseudogene status. The CDR3 has 12 amino acids. The CDR3, as DNA: TGTGCCAGCAGGACTAGGGGAGAGACCCAGTACTTC. It codes for CASRTRGETQYF.

The rearrangement uses TRBV7-9 and TRBJ1-1; unclear D gene. Trimming pared 5 bases from V and 1 base from J, leaving 20 bases between. The length of the CDR3 is 17 residues. CDR1 is SEHNR and CDR2 is FQNEAQ in the germline V gene (reference sequence). DNA for the CDR3: TGTGCCAGCAGCCCCGTAAGGCTTTTGGATAGGAACACTGAAGCTTTCTTT. Amino acids: CASSPVRLLDRNTEAFF. The complete variable domain, with remaining parts taken from reference TRBV7-9 and TRBJ1-1, reads DTGVSQNPRHKITKRGQNVTFRCDPISEHNRLYWYRQTLGQGPEFLTYFQNEAQLEKSRLLSDRFSAERPKGSFSTLEIQRTEQGDSAMYLCASSPVRLLDRNTEAFFGQGTRLTVV.

The rearrangement links TRBV29-1 to TRBJ1-2; 10 positions agree with TRBD1. Germline lookup yields CDR1 SQVTM and CDR2 ANQGSEA. The CDR3 is 14 amino acids. J lost 8 bases, V lost 7 bases, and 13 bases had no gene match. This CDR3 reads CSARTGTGASGYTF. CDR3 DNA sequence: TGCAGCGCCCGGACCGGGACAGGGGCTTCAGGCTACACCTTC.

The CDR3 DNA follows: TGTGCCAGCAGCCCAGGGGCGGGATCAGTAAATGAGCAGTTCTTC. Residues: CASSPGAGSVNEQFF. This sequence joins TRBV7-3 and TRBJ2-5, with D perhaps TRBD1 or TRBD2 (6 bases each). The J call is in doubt because the DNA end fits TRBJ2-1 better. This CDR3 has 15 residues. Germline V lookup: CDR1 SGHTA, CDR2 FQGTGA.

Only a few counts were recorded for this clonotype. This chain links TRBV12-3 or TRBV12-4 with TRBJ2-1, with 12 bases that match TRBD1. Trimming removed 4 bases from V and 8 bases from J; junction bases left unmatched: 9. CDR3 length equals 16 residues. The CDR3 sequence: CASSSPRGTGGHEQFF. In nucleotides, the CDR3 is TGTGCCAGCAGTTCCCCACGCGGGACAGGGGGCCATGAGCAGTTCTTC.